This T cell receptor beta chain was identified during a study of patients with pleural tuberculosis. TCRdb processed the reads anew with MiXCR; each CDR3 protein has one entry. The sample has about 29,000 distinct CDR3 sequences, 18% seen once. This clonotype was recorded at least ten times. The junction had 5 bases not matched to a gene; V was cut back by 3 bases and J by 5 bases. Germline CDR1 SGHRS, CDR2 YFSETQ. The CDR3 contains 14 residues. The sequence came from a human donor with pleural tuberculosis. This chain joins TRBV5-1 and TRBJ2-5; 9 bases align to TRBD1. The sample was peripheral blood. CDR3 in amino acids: CASSSTGGDETQYF. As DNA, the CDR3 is TGCGCCAGCAGCTCCACAGGGGGCGATGAGACCCAGTACTTC.